Presented here are 12 T cell receptor beta chains from one specimen sequenced in a study of blood T cell dynamics during melanoma immunotherapy. Profiling relied on immunoSEQ multiplex PCR, and the TCRdb table lists in-frame clones only, not all of them. The profile covers roughly 10,000 clones, with less than 85% appearing a single time and over 15% taken by the ten largest. As for time point: pre-treatment baseline. Sequenced material: blood, taken from a patient treated with checkpoint blockade. The receptors stem from a human donor with melanoma.

The chain couples TRBV6-6 to TRBJ1-1; tentatively, D is TRBD1 (5 bases). V was clipped by 5 bases and J by 3 bases, with 16 bases between them. Germline lookup yields CDR1 MNHNY and CDR2 SVGAGI (reference sequence). The CDR3 is made up of 15 amino acids. This CDR3 reads CASSHPDTDYTEAFF. The CDR3 bases are TGTGCCAGCAGTCATCCGGACACGGACTACACTGAAGCTTTCTTT.

Regarding this clone: A single base separates this from a much larger clone, so it may be a read error. Here the CDR3 reads CASSQDRGYEQYV. The CDR3 coding sequence is TGTGCCAGCAGCCAAGACCGAGGTTACGAGCAGTACGTC. The chain is built from TRBV4-2 and TRBJ2-7, with D unclear. Germline CDR1 reads LGHNA; CDR2 reads YNFKEQ. The CDR3 covers 13 residues. V gave up 0 bases and J gave up 4 bases, with 7 bases separating them.

The sample holds a few counts of this clone. J is TRBJ1-4 and V is TRBV15; no reliable D call. CDR3 size: 15 residues. Deletions cut 2 bases from V and 8 bases from J, with 15 bases between. Germline V gene data show CDR1 as LNHNV and CDR2 as YYDKDF (reference sequence). Written as DNA, the CDR3 is TGTGCCACCAGCAGATCTGGACCCTCCCCGGAAAAACTGTTTTTT. Residues: CATSRSGPSPEKLFF.

The chain has TRBV6-1 and TRBJ1-1; no reliable D call. V was shortened by 0 bases and J by 0 bases, with 8 bases between the two germline ends. CDR3 length equals 15 residues. CDR1 and CDR2 from the germline V gene are MNHNS and SASEGT. The CDR3, as DNA: TGTGCCAGCAGTGAAGCGCGGAGCGTGAACACTGAAGCTTTCTTT. Residues: CASSEARSVNTEAFF.

The chain uses TRBV2 and TRBJ2-1; D could derive from TRBD1 or TRBD2 (5 bases each). Germline V CDR1 and CDR2: SNHLY, FYNNEI. Trimming left V 2 bases short and J 8 bases short, with 10 bases between. This CDR3 region has 13 residues. The CDR3 nucleotides read TGTGCCAGCAGTGAAAGAGGGGAGCATGAGCAGTTCTTC. This sequence encodes CASSERGEHEQFF. Full variable domain (outside the CDR3, taken from reference TRBV2 and TRBJ2-1): EPEVTQTPSHQVTQMGQEVILRCVPISNHLYFYWYRQILGQKVEFLVSFYNNEISEKSEIFDDQFSVERPDGSNFTLKIRSTKLEDSAMYFCASSERGEHEQFFGPGTRLTVL.

The chain combines TRBV5-1 with TRBJ2-1, with D perhaps TRBD1 (6 bases). The CDR3 consists of 14 residues. V was clipped by 6 bases and J by 7 bases, with 17 bases between them. CDR1 and CDR2 (germline): SGHRS, YFSETQ. CDR3 loop: CASIFEGVTNEQFF. The CDR3 DNA is TGCGCCAGCATCTTCGAGGGGGTTACGAATGAGCAGTTCTTC.

The CDR3 DNA follows: TGTGCCAGCAGCTACGGACAGGGCCTCAATCAGCCCCAGCATTTT. This sequence encodes CASSYGQGLNQPQHF. J is TRBJ1-5 and V is TRBV2, with 8 positions matching TRBD1. V shed 6 bases and J 3 bases; nucleotides not matched to a gene: 7. Looked up from germline, CDR1 is SNHLY and CDR2 is FYNNEI. This CDR3 is built from 15 residues.

This sequence joins TRBV28 and TRBJ1-2, with D possibly matching TRBD1 (5 bases). Trimming removed 1 base from V and 1 base from J, with 7 bases in between. The germline V gene encodes CDR1 MDHEN and CDR2 SYDVKM. This CDR3 comprises 14 residues. CDR3 protein: CASSLSGINYGYTF. The DNA for the CDR3 is TGTGCCAGCAGTTTATCAGGGATTAACTATGGCTACACCTTC.

The chain couples TRBV18 to TRBJ2-3, with D unresolved. The V gene's germline CDR1 is KGHSH and CDR2 LQKENI. The CDR3 totals 12 residues. The ends were cut back, 4 bases at V and 3 bases at J, with 5 bases in the middle. The CDR3 DNA reads as TGTGCCAGCTCACGACGGACAGATACGCAGTATTTT. As protein: CASSRRTDTQYF.

V is TRBV18 and J is TRBJ2-7, with 8 bases matching TRBD1. V lost 6 bases, J lost 3 bases, and 7 bases stayed unmatched. This CDR3 is 14 amino acids long. CDR1 and CDR2 from the germline V gene are KGHSH and LQKENI. This CDR3 is CASSPGTGHYEQYF. The CDR3 nucleotides are TGTGCCAGCTCTCCCGGGACAGGACACTACGAGCAGTACTTC.

This clone was detected a few times. The chain links TRBV4-1 to TRBJ1-2; perhaps TRBD1 as D (5 bases). The CDR3 consists of 14 residues. V was pared by 3 bases and J by 6 bases, with 14 bases between. Germline assignment: CDR1 MGHRA and CDR2 YSYEKL. CDR3 in DNA: TGCGCCAGCAGCCATCCTCGGGGGGGGGATGGCTACACCTTC. This gives the protein CASSHPRGGDGYTF.

The J gene is TRBJ2-6, the V gene TRBV5-5, with TRBD1 as a possible D gene (5 bases). The V gene's germline CDR1 is SGHKS and CDR2 YYEKEE (reference sequence). This CDR3 region has 16 residues. V was clipped by 4 bases and J by 0 bases, with 11 bases between them. The CDR3 region is CASSPGHFSGANVLTF. CDR3 DNA: TGTGCCAGCAGCCCAGGACACTTCTCTGGGGCCAACGTCCTGACTTTC.